This entry lists 25 T cell receptor beta chains sequenced from one sample in a study of control samples from healthy donors and cancer patients. The method was immunoSEQ multiplex PCR; TCRdb's version includes in-frame clones alone and lacks a portion of them. The repertoire includes some 150,000 clones, 85% to 95% of them detected once, and 14% sits in the top ten. Sequenced sample: PBMCs. The source is a man aged 55 to 70 with colorectal cancer.

V is TRBV5-4 and J is TRBJ2-5, with D maybe TRBD1 (6 bases). With 0 bases removed from V and 5 bases from J, the gap between germline ends came to 14 bases. Per germline, CDR1 SGHNT and CDR2 YYREEE (reference sequence). This CDR3 spans 15 amino acids. CDR3 DNA: TGTGCCAGCAGCTTGGCGGTGGGGGCTGGGGAGACCCAGTACTTC. As protein: CASSLAVGAGETQYF.

The chain couples TRBV7-6 to TRBJ1-5; 7 nucleotides match TRBD1. CDR3 length equals 20 residues. Germline CDR1 reads SGHVS; CDR2 reads FNYEAQ. V lost 0 bases to trimming and J lost 2 bases; unmatched junction nucleotides: 16. The CDR3 reads CASSLADPGGMGYCNQPQHF. The DNA for the CDR3 is TGTGCCAGCAGCTTAGCGGACCCAGGGGGGATGGGATATTGCAATCAGCCCCAGCATTTT.

This chain links TRBV15 with TRBJ1-2; a weak D match, TRBD1 (5 bases). Trimming stripped 0 bases from V and 6 bases from J, with 14 bases between. This CDR3 comprises 15 residues. CDR1 and CDR2 from the germline V gene are LNHNV and YYDKDF (reference sequence). CDR3 in DNA: TGTGCCACCAGCAGAGATCTTTCCCGGGGGGATGGCTACACCTTC. Translated, it gives CATSRDLSRGDGYTF. The full variable domain, rest sourced from reference TRBV15 and TRBJ1-2, is DAMVIQNPRYQVTQFGKPVTLSCSQTLNHNVMYWYQQKSSQAPKLLFHYYDKDFNNEADTPDNFQSRRPNTSFCFLDIRSPGLGDTAMYLCATSRDLSRGDGYTFGSGTRLTVV.

The chain couples TRBV3-1 (or the pseudogene TRBV3-2) to TRBJ2-3; D gene unclear. Between the trimmed V and J ends, which lost 4 bases and 0 bases, there was a span of 2 bases. This CDR3 is 12 amino acids long. CDR1 is LGHDT and CDR2 is YNNKEL in the germline V gene (reference sequence). CDR3 loop: CASSLSTDTQYF. The CDR3 region has the DNA TGTGCCAGCAGCCTTAGCACAGATACGCAGTATTTT.

This rearrangement joins TRBV5-1 to TRBJ1-2, with 7 bases lining up with TRBD1. The ends lost 7 bases at V and 3 bases at J; junction bases unmatched: 9. The CDR3 runs 14 residues. From germline, CDR1 is SGHRS and CDR2 YFSETQ. The CDR3 loop reads CASGGQAPHYGYTF. The CDR3 DNA reads as TGCGCCAGCGGCGGACAGGCGCCGCACTATGGCTACACCTTC.

The CDR3 coding sequence is TGTGCCAGCAGCGCCGGGACCGGGACTACCACCGGGGAGCTGTTTTTT. It specifies CASSAGTGTTTGELFF. V gene TRBV9 combines with J gene TRBJ2-2; TRBD2 aligns across 7 bases. CDR3 size: 16 residues. V gave up 3 bases and J gave up 4 bases; unmatched junction bases: 9. Germline values: CDR1 SGDLS, CDR2 YYNGEE. The whole variable domain, filled in from reference TRBV9 and TRBJ2-2, reads DSGVTQTPKHLITATGQRVTLRCSPRSGDLSVYWYQQSLDQGLQFLIQYYNGEERAKGNILERFSAQQFPDLHSELNLSSLELGDSALYFCASSAGTGTTTGELFFGEGSRLTVL.

The rearrangement joins TRBV30 to TRBJ2-2; 8 nucleotides agree with TRBD1. The germline V gene has CDR1 GTSNPN and CDR2 SVGIG (reference sequence). The CDR3 is 14 residues long. V trimming: 4 bases; J trimming: 4 bases; junction bases outside the gene matches: 5. CDR3 residues: CAWTRGQVTGELFF. DNA for the CDR3: TGTGCCTGGACCAGGGGGCAGGTCACCGGGGAGCTGTTTTTT.

This clone came up a few times. The rearrangement joins TRBV10-2 to TRBJ1-5, with D unclear. The length of the CDR3 is 14 residues. Germline CDR1 and CDR2: WSHSY and SAAADI. V lost 6 bases and J lost 4, with 13 bases in between. CDR3 protein: CASSDPLRNQPQHF. The CDR3 bases are TGCGCCAGCAGCGACCCATTAAGAAATCAGCCCCAGCATTTT.

This rearrangement joins TRBV6-2 or TRBV6-3 to TRBJ1-5, with D tentatively TRBD1 (6 bases). The CDR3 runs 15 residues. V was pared by 2 bases and J by 9 bases, with 17 bases between. Germline V gene sequence: CDR1 MNHEY, CDR2 SVGEGT. CDR3 nucleotide sequence: TGTGCCAGCAGTTACGATAGCAGGGGAAGAGGGCCCCAGCATTTT. This encodes CASSYDSRGRGPQHF.

CDR3: CASSTSGQAYGYTF. The CDR3 region has the DNA TGTGCCAGTAGTACCTCGGGACAGGCCTATGGCTACACCTTC. The V call is TRBV19, the J call TRBJ1-2, with 8 bases identical to TRBD1. Germline CDR1 LNHDA, CDR2 SQIVND (reference sequence). The CDR3 has 14 amino acids. J lost 4 bases, V lost 4 bases, and 5 bases had no gene match.

This sequence joins TRBV6-5 and TRBJ1-4; the match to TRBD1 covers 8 bases. J lost 2 bases, V lost 2 bases, and 4 bases had no gene match. The length of the CDR3 is 16 residues. Germline assignment: CDR1 MNHEY and CDR2 SVGAGI. The CDR3 DNA reads TGTGCCAGCAGTTACACAGGGGGGTCTACTAATGAAAAACTGTTTTTT. Amino acids: CASSYTGGSTNEKLFF.

The table lists this clone with a count of one. The limits of the CDR3 on the DNA are not certain, so only TCRdb's listed CDR3 is given. The chain employs TRBV28 and TRBJ1-5; the D call in the table, TRBD1, was not verified against the DNA. Per the germline V gene, CDR1 is MDHEN and CDR2 is SYDVKM. 15 amino acids form the CDR3, both terminal residues included. The CDR3 is CASSFLAGAVQPQHF.

The chain couples TRBV3-1 (or the pseudogene TRBV3-2) to TRBJ2-7; D is unclear. The germline CDR1 and CDR2 sequences are LGHDT and YNNKEL (reference sequence). The CDR3 contains 16 residues. With 0 bases removed from V and 3 bases from J, the gap between germline ends came to 15 bases. CDR3 sequence: CASSQDKETIDYEQYF. In nucleotides, the CDR3 is TGTGCCAGCAGCCAAGATAAGGAGACGATCGACTACGAGCAGTACTTC.

This chain connects TRBV6-5 to TRBJ1-2, with TRBD1 as a possible D gene (5 bases). This CDR3 is built from 13 residues. With 6 bases removed from V and 4 bases from J, the gap between germline ends came to 12 bases. Germline V gives CDR1 MNHEY, CDR2 SVGAGI. Here the CDR3 reads CASSPTVSYGYTF. The CDR3 nucleotides are TGTGCCAGCAGCCCGACAGTGAGCTATGGCTACACCTTC.

J is TRBJ1-5 and V is TRBV27; D uncertain. In germline, CDR1 is MNHEY, CDR2 SMNVEV (reference sequence). This CDR3 has 15 amino acids. Trimming pared 2 bases from V and 6 bases from J, leaving 14 bases between. The CDR3 region is CASSLKPFGIQPQHF. CDR3 nucleotide sequence: TGTGCCAGCAGTTTAAAACCATTTGGGATTCAGCCCCAGCATTTT.

The chain joins TRBV2 to TRBJ2-1; D is perhaps TRBD1 or TRBD2 (5 bases each). CDR1 is SNHLY and CDR2 is FYNNEI in the germline V gene. CDR3 length: 14 amino acids. V dropped 6 bases and J dropped 8 bases, with 17 bases sitting between them. The CDR3 here is CASRLGTPRDEQFF. Written as DNA, the CDR3 is TGTGCCAGCAGACTCGGGACGCCCCGTGATGAGCAGTTCTTC. The entire variable domain, with the rest obtained from reference TRBV2 and TRBJ2-1, is as follows: EPEVTQTPSHQVTQMGQEVILRCVPISNHLYFYWYRQILGQKVEFLVSFYNNEISEKSEIFDDQFSVERPDGSNFTLKIRSTKLEDSAMYFCASRLGTPRDEQFFGPGTRLTVL.

This clone has only one observation. The rearrangement uses TRBV3-1 (or the pseudogene TRBV3-2) and TRBJ1-5; a possible D gene is TRBD1 (6 bases). CDR3 size: 14 residues. V was cut by 1 base and J by 6 bases, with 10 bases left in between. CDR1 LGHDT and CDR2 YNNKEL come from the germline V gene (reference sequence). CDR3 residues: CASSQAGTTQPQHF. As DNA, the CDR3 is TGTGCCAGCAGCCAAGCAGGGACAACTCAGCCCCAGCATTTT.

The rearrangement uses TRBV10-3 and TRBJ2-1, with D perhaps TRBD2 (5 bases). The CDR3 loop spans 14 amino acids. V lost 4 bases to trimming and J lost 2 bases, with 9 bases between them. Germline V gives CDR1 ENHRY, CDR2 SYGVKD. CDR3 DNA: TGTGCCATCAGTGGCAAGGGAGCCTACAATGAGCAGTTCTTC. Its protein is CAISGKGAYNEQFF.

The gene calls are TRBV5-1 and TRBJ2-5, with TRBD1 matching 9 bases. Germline trimming cut 3 bases from V and 5 bases from J; bases unmatched to any gene: 5. CDR3 length: 14 residues. Looked up from germline, CDR1 is SGHRS and CDR2 is YFSETQ. The CDR3, as DNA: TGCGCCAGCAGCTGGACAGGGGAACGGGAGACCCAGTACTTC. This codes for CASSWTGERETQYF.

About this clone itself: Distinct nucleotide sequences in the sample also encode this CDR3. This chain links TRBV7-9 with TRBJ2-1; D unclear. CDR3 length equals 14 residues. The germline CDR1 and CDR2 sequences are SEHNR and FQNEAQ (reference sequence). Trimming took 4 bases from V and 4 from J, leaving 11 bases between them. The CDR3 region is CASSSADSYNEQFF. For the CDR3, the DNA is TGTGCCAGCAGCTCTGCAGATTCTTACAATGAGCAGTTCTTC.

This clone was picked up one time. The chain has TRBV19 and TRBJ1-5, with D maybe TRBD1 (6 bases). Per the germline V gene, CDR1 is LNHDA and CDR2 is SQIVND (reference sequence). V shed 1 base and J shed 2 bases, with 9 bases lying between them. The CDR3 length is 15 residues. CDR3 nucleotides: TGTGCCAGTAGTATAGGGACAGTGGGCAATCAGCCCCAGCATTTT. It encodes CASSIGTVGNQPQHF.

This rearrangement joins TRBV5-4 to TRBJ2-5; possible D gene TRBD2, 6 bases. Trimming pared 2 bases from V and 4 bases from J, leaving 12 bases between. Looked up from germline, CDR1 is SGHNT and CDR2 is YYREEE (reference sequence). The CDR3 consists of 14 residues. CDR3 protein: CASSFQGAGETQYF. CDR3 DNA: TGTGCCAGCAGCTTTCAGGGAGCGGGAGAGACCCAGTACTTC.

The rearrangement joins TRBV7-9 to TRBJ1-4, with TRBD1 matching 8 bases. This CDR3 is 14 amino acids long. The V and J ends lost 8 bases and 5 bases, in that order; junction bases with no gene match: 7. CDR1 is SEHNR, CDR2 FQNEAQ, per germline (reference sequence). CDR3 DNA: TGTGCCAGCCGCGGACAGGGCCAAAATGAAAAACTGTTTTTT. Protein sequence: CASRGQGQNEKLFF.

The J gene is TRBJ2-2, the V gene TRBV30; 8 bases align to TRBD1. The length of the CDR3 is 17 residues. CDR1 is GTSNPN and CDR2 is SVGIG in the germline V gene (reference sequence). With 3 bases clipped from V and 6 bases from J, the junction kept 15 bases outside the gene matches. The CDR3 region has the DNA TGTGCCTGGAGCCAGTCTGTGGGGACAGGTTCGTCCGGGGAGCTGTTTTTT. Translating gives CAWSQSVGTGSSGELFF.

The rearrangement joins TRBV11-3 to TRBJ2-2; D gene uncertain. Germline V gene data show CDR1 as SGHNT and CDR2 as YENEEA. This CDR3 contains 14 residues. The V gene lost 3 bases and the J gene lost 1 base, with 6 bases spanning the gap. CDR3: CASSFTRNTGELFF. For the CDR3, the DNA is TGTGCCAGCAGCTTTACACGGAACACCGGGGAGCTGTTTTTT.